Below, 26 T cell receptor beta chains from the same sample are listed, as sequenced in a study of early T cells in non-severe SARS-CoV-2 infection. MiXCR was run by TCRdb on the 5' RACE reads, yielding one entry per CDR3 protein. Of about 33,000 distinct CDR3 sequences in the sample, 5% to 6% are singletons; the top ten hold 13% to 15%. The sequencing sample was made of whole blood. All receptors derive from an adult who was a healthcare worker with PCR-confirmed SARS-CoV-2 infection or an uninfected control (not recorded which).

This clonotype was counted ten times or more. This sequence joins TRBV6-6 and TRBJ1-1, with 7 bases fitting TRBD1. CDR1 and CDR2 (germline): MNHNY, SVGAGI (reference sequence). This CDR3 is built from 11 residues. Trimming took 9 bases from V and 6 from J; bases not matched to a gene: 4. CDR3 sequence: CASSQGSEAFF. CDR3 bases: TGTGCCAGTTCACAGGGGTCTGAAGCTTTCTTT.

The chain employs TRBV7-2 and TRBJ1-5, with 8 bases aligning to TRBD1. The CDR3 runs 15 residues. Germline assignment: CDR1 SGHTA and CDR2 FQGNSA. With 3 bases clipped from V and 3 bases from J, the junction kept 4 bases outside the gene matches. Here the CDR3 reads CASSFLDRDNQPQHF. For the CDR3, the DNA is TGTGCCAGCAGCTTCCTGGACAGGGACAATCAGCCCCAGCATTTT. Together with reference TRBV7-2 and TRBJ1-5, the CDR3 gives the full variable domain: GAGVSQSPSNKVTEKGKDVELRCDPISGHTALYWYRQSLGQGLEFLIYFQGNSAPDKSGLPSDRFSAERTGGSVSTLTIQRTQQEDSAVYLCASSFLDRDNQPQHFGDGTRLSIL.

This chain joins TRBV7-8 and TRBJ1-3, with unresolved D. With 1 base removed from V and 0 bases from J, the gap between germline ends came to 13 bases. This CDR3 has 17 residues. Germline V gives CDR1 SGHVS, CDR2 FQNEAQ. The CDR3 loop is CASSLVASYHSGNTIYF. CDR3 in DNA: TGTGCCAGCAGCTTAGTAGCCAGCTACCACTCTGGAAACACCATATATTTT.

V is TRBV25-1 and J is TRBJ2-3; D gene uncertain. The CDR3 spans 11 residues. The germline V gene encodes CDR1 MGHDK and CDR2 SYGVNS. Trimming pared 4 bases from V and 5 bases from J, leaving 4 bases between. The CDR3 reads CASSVGDTQYF. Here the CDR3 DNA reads TGTGCCAGCAGTGTTGGAGATACGCAGTATTTT.

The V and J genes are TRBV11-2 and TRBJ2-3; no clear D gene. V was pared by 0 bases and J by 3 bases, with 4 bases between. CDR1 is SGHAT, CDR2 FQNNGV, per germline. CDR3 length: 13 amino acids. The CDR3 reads CASSLEVTDTQYF. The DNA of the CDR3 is TGTGCCAGCAGCTTAGAGGTAACAGATACGCAGTATTTT.

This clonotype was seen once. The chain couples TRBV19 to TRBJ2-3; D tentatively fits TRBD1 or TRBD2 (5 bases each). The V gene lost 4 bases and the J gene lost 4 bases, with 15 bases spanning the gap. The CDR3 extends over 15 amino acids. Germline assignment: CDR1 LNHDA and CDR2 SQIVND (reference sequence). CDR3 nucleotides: TGTGCCAGTAGTAAACGGGGCGGTGGGGCAGATACGCAGTATTTT. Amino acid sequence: CASSKRGGGADTQYF.

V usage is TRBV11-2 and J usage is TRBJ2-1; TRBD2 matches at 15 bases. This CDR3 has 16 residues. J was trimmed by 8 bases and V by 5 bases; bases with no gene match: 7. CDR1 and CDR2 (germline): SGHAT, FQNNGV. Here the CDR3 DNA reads TGTGCCAGCAGCACCTGGACTAGCGGGGGGGCGGATGAGCAGTTCTTC. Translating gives CASSTWTSGGADEQFF.

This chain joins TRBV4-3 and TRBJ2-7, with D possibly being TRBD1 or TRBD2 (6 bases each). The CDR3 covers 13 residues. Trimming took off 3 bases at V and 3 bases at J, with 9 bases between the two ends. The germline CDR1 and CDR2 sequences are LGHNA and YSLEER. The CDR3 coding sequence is TGCGCCAGCAGCCAGGAGGGGGGCTACGAGCAGTACTTC. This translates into CASSQEGGYEQYF.

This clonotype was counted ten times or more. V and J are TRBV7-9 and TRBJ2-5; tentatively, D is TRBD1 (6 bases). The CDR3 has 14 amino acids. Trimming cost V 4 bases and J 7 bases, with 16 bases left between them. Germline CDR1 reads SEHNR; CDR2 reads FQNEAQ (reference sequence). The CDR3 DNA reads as TGTGCCAGCAGCTCTGGTCAGGGGATTTGGACCCAGTACTTC. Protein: CASSSGQGIWTQYF. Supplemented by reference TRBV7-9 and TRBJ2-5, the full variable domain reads DTGVSQNPRHKITKRGQNVTFRCDPISEHNRLYWYRQTLGQGPEFLTYFQNEAQLEKSRLLSDRFSAERPKGSFSTLEIQRTEQGDSAMYLCASSSGQGIWTQYFGPGTRLLVL.

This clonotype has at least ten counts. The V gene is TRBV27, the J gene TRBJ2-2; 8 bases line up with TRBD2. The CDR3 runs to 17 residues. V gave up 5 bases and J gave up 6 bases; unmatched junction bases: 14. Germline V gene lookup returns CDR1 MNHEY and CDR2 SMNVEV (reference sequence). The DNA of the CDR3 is TGTGCCAGCAGTCCCCCGACGGGGGGGTTGAGCCCCGGGGAGCTGTTTTTT. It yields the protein CASSPPTGGLSPGELFF.

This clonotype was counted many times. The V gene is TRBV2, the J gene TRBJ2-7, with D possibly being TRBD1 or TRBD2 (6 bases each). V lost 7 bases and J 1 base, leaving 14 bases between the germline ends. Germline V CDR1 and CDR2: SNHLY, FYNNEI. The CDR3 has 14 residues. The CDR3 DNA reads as TGTGCCAGCATGCCGGGGGCTACATCCTACGAGCAGTACTTC. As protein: CASMPGATSYEQYF.

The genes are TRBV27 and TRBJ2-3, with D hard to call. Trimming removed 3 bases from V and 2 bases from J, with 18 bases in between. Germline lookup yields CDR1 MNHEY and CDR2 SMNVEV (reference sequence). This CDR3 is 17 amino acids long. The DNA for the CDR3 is TGTGCCAGCAGTTTTTCCATCCCCTGGGCCTTCACAGATACGCAGTATTTT. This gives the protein CASSFSIPWAFTDTQYF.

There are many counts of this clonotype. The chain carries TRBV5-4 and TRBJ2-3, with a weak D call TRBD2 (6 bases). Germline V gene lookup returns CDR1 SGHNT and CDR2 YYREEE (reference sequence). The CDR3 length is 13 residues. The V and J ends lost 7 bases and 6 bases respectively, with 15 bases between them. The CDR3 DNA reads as TGTGCCAGCGGGAGGACTGATAGTGATACGCAGTATTTT. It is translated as CASGRTDSDTQYF.

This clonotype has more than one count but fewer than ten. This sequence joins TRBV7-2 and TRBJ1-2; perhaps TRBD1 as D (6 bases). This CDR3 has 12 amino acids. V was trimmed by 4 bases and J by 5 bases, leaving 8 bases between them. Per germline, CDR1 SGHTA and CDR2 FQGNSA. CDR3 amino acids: CASSSQGYGYTF. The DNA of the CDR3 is TGTGCCAGCAGCTCACAGGGTTATGGCTACACCTTC.

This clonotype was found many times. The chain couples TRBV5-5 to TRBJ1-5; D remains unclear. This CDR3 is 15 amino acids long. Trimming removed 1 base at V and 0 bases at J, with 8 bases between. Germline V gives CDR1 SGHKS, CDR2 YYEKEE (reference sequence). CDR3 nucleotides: TGTGCCAGCAGCTTGTCCTTCAGTAGCAATCAGCCCCAGCATTTT. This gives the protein CASSLSFSSNQPQHF.

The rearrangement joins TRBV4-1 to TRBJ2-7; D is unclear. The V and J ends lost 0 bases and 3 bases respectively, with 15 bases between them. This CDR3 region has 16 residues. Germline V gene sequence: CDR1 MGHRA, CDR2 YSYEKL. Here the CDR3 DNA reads TGCGCCAGCAGCCAAGACCCTGCGACCCCTATCTACGAGCAGTACTTC. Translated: CASSQDPATPIYEQYF.

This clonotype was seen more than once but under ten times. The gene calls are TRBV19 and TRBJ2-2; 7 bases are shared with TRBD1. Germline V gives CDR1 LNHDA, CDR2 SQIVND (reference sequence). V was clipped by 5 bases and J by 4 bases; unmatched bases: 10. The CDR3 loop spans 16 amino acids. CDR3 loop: CASSGDVQGITGELFF. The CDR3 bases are TGTGCCAGTAGTGGCGATGTACAGGGGATCACCGGGGAGCTGTTTTTT.

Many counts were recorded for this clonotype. As DNA, the CDR3 is TGTGCCAGCAGCTACCCAGGACCGGGCACAGATACGCAGTATTTT. Protein sequence: CASSYPGPGTDTQYF. V and J are TRBV11-1 and TRBJ2-3; D is uncertain. This CDR3 comprises 15 residues. V gave up 4 bases and J gave up 1 base, with 12 bases separating them. Looked up from germline, CDR1 is SGHAT and CDR2 is FQDESV (reference sequence).

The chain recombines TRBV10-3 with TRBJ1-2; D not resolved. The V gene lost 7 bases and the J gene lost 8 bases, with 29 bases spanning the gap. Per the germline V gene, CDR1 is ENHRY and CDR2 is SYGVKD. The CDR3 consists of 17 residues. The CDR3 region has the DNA TGTGCCATCATGAGGGCCTCCCGCCGAAATGGGTTGGAGGGCTACACCTTC. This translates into CAIMRASRRNGLEGYTF.

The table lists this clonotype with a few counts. CDR3 nucleotide sequence: TGCAGCGTTGGGGAGGCTAGGCTCGAGCAGTACTTC. Protein product: CSVGEARLEQYF. The chain links TRBV29-1 to TRBJ2-7; a possible D gene is TRBD2 (6 bases). V shed 4 bases and J shed 6 bases, with 13 bases lying between them. Germline V gene data show CDR1 as SQVTM and CDR2 as ANQGSEA. The CDR3 has 12 residues.

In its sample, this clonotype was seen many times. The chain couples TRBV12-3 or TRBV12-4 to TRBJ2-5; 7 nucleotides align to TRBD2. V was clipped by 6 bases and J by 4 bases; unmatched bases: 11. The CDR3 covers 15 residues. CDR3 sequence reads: CASSLSLGGGETQYF. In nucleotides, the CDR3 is TGTGCCAGCAGCCTCTCCTTGGGCGGGGGAGAGACCCAGTACTTC.

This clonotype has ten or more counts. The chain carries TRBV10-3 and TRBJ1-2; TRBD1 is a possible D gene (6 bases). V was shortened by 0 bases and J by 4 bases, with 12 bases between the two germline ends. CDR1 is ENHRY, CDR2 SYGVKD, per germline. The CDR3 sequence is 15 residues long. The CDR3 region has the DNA TGTGCCATCAGTGAGTCCGGACAGAGACCCTATGGCTACACCTTC. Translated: CAISESGQRPYGYTF.

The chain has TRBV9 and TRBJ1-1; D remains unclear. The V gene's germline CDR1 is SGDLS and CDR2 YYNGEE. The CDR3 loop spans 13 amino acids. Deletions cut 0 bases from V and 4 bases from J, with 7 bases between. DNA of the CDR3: TGTGCCAGCAGCGTAGCGGTCGGCACTGAAGCTTTCTTT. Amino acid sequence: CASSVAVGTEAFF.

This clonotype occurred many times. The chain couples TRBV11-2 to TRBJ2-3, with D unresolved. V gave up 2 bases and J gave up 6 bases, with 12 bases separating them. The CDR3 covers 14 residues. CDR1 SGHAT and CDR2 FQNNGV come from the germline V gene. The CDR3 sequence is CASSLPPLRDTQYF. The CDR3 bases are TGTGCCAGCAGCTTACCCCCGCTGAGGGATACGCAGTATTTT. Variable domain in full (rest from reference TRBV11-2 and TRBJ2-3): EAGVAQSPRYKIIEKRQSVAFWCNPISGHATLYWYQQILGQGPKLLIQFQNNGVVDDSQLPKDRFSAERLKGVDSTLKIQPAKLEDSAVYLCASSLPPLRDTQYFGPGTRLTVL.

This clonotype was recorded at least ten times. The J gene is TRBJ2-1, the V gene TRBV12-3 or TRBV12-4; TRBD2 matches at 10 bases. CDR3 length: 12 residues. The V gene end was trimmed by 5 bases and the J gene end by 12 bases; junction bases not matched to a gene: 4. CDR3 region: CASSPRLAGQFF. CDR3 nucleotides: TGTGCCAGCAGTCCTCGACTAGCGGGGCAGTTCTTC.

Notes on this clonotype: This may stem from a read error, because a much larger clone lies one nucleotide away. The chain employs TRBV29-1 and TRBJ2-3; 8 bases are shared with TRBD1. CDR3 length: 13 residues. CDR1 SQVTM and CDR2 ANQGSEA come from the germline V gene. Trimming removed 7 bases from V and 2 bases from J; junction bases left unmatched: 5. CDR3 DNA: TGCAGCGCCGGGACAGGTTTCACAGATACGCAGTATTTT. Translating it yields CSAGTGFTDTQYF.